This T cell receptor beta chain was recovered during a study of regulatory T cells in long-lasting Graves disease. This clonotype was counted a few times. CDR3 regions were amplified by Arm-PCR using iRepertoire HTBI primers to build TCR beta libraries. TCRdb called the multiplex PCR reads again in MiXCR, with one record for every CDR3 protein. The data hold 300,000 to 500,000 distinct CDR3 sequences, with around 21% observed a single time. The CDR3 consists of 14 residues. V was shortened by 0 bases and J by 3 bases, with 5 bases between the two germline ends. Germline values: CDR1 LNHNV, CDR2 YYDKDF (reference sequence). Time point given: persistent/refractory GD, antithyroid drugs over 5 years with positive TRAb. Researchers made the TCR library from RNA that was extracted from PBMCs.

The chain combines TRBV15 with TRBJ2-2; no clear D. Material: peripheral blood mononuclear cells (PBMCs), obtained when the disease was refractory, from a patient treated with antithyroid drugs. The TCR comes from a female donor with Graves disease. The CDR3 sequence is CATSREGYTGELFF. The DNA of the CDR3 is TGTGCCACCAGCAGAGAAGGGTACACCGGGGAGCTGTTTTTT.